The 4 T cell receptor beta chains reported below all come from one sample, sequenced in a study of post-analysis software for immune sequencing data. Study outcomes and limitations: Controls had lower frequencies than patients of roughly five TRBV segments, which included TRBV5-6, TRBV5-1 and TRBV20-1.

Which antigens these TCRs recognize remains unknown. Unique molecular identifiers tagged the TCR beta cDNA libraries. TCRdb called the PCR reads again in MiXCR, with one record for every CDR3 protein. The sample has about 430,000 distinct CDR3 sequences; approximately 42% are singletons. Sequencing input: blood. These receptors came from a girl aged 2-10 years with multiple sclerosis.

This clonotype came up a few times. J is TRBJ2-7 and V is TRBV15; D not certain. CDR1 is LNHNV and CDR2 is YYDKDF in the germline V gene (reference sequence). With 3 bases removed from V and 2 bases from J, the gap between germline ends came to 20 bases. CDR3 length: 17 amino acids. This chain's CDR3 is CATSSLGFSATPYEQYF. Here the CDR3 DNA reads TGTGCCACCAGCAGTTTGGGATTTAGTGCCACCCCCTACGAGCAGTACTTC.

This chain connects TRBV20-1 to TRBJ1-2, with a weak D call TRBD1 (5 bases). Germline lookup yields CDR1 DFQATT and CDR2 SNEGSKA (reference sequence). The CDR3 has 12 amino acids. Trimming took 1 base from V and 2 from J, leaving 5 bases between them. The CDR3: CSARGGNYGYTF. CDR3 nucleotide sequence: TGCAGTGCTAGAGGGGGGAACTATGGCTACACCTTC.

This sequence joins TRBV14 and TRBJ1-5; D unclear. The V gene's germline CDR1 is SGHDN and CDR2 FVKESK. With 4 bases removed from V and 4 bases from J, the gap between germline ends came to 11 bases. The CDR3 consists of 14 residues. The CDR3 protein is CASSPVGVNQPQHF. Written as DNA, the CDR3 is TGTGCCAGCAGCCCCGTTGGGGTAAATCAGCCCCAGCATTTT.

The sample holds a few counts of this clonotype. This sequence joins TRBV15 and TRBJ2-3; D is unresolved. Looked up from germline, CDR1 is LNHNV and CDR2 is YYDKDF (reference sequence). V lost 0 bases, J lost 4 bases, and 11 bases lay in between. This CDR3 is 15 amino acids long. Here the CDR3 DNA reads TGTGCCACCAGCAGAGATTTTGGGTCGCCAGATACGCAGTATTTT. Its protein is CATSRDFGSPDTQYF.